Below, 9 T cell receptor beta chains from the same sample are listed, as sequenced in a study of beta chain features in type 1 diabetes. Isolated RNA was reverse transcribed in full, so expressed TCRB transcripts were sequenced. The protocol was immunoSEQ multiplex PCR, while the TCRdb copy is restricted to in-frame clones and leaves out a portion. The data contain approximately 240,000 clones, roughly 17% of them singletons. The study, taken as a whole, reports: Type 1 diabetes patients had moderately but significantly shorter TCRB CDR3s in all four CD4+ subsets.

These receptors have no identified antigens. What was sequenced was naive CD4+ T cells from blood. These receptors originate from a man younger than 40 with type 1 diabetes.

V gene TRBV18 combines with J gene TRBJ2-1; 7 bases map to TRBD2. The CDR3 loop spans 16 amino acids. Losses at the gene ends were 0 bases for V and 10 bases for J; bases not matched to a gene: 12. CDR1 and CDR2 from the germline V gene are KGHSH and LQKENI. The CDR3 coding sequence is TGTGCCAGCTCACCACCAGAAGCGGGGAAAAGACAGGAGCAGTTCTTC. Translated: CASSPPEAGKRQEQFF.

This sequence joins TRBV6-6 and TRBJ2-4; D is possibly TRBD1 or TRBD2 (6 bases each). The CDR3 runs 13 residues. CDR1 is MNHNY and CDR2 is SVGAGI in the germline V gene (reference sequence). Trimming cost V 4 bases and J 9 bases, with 13 bases left between them. The CDR3 here is CASSSDRRGIQYF. The CDR3 region has the DNA TGTGCCAGCAGTTCAGACAGGAGGGGCATTCAGTACTTC.

This clone was seen a handful of times. The V call is TRBV7-9, the J call TRBJ1-3; D remains unclear. CDR3 length: 14 amino acids. CDR1 and CDR2 from the germline V gene are SEHNR and FQNEAQ (reference sequence). Between the trimmed V and J ends, which lost 1 base and 4 bases, there was a span of 8 bases. The DNA for the CDR3 is TGTGCCAGCAGCTTAGAGCCCGGAGGAAACACCATATATTTT. It translates to CASSLEPGGNTIYF.

As for this clone: This specimen includes other DNA sequences encoding the same CDR3. V gene TRBV25-1 combines with J gene TRBJ2-7; D is undetermined. Looked up from germline, CDR1 is MGHDK and CDR2 is SYGVNS. This CDR3 region has 12 residues. Trimming took 4 bases from V and 0 from J, leaving 4 bases between them. The CDR3 reads CASSGGSYEQYF. The CDR3 DNA is TGTGCCAGCAGTGGAGGCTCCTACGAGCAGTACTTC.

A few counts support this clone. The chain has TRBV10-3 and TRBJ2-1, with a tentative D call TRBD2 (6 bases). The V end was cut by 5 bases, the J end by 12 bases, with 17 bases between. The CDR3 totals 13 residues. The V gene's germline CDR1 is ENHRY and CDR2 SYGVKD. CDR3 in DNA: TGTGCCATCAGTCCCGGGACTCGGGGATGGCAGTTCTTC. This codes for CAISPGTRGWQFF.

Comment on this clone: Additional DNA sequences in this sample encode the identical CDR3. V gene TRBV27 combines with J gene TRBJ2-1; the match to TRBD2 covers 12 bases. Per germline, CDR1 MNHEY and CDR2 SMNVEV (reference sequence). The CDR3 is 15 residues long. The V segment lost 5 bases and the J segment 3 bases; nucleotides outside the gene matches: 2. Here the CDR3 DNA reads TGTGCCAGCAGTAAGACTAGCGGGAGCTACAATGAGCAGTTCTTC. Translation: CASSKTSGSYNEQFF.

The CDR3 protein is CAWGVSGRAHGQYF. The CDR3 region has the DNA TGTGCCTGGGGGGTTAGCGGGAGGGCCCACGGCCAGTACTTC. V gene TRBV30 combines with J gene TRBJ2-5, with TRBD2 matching over 11 bases. Germline loops: CDR1 GTSNPN, CDR2 SVGIG (reference sequence). V shed 5 bases, J shed 10 bases, and the junction held 12 bases outside the gene matches. The CDR3 is made up of 14 amino acids.

The CDR3 DNA reads TGTGCCAGCAGCCCGAGAGACAGGGACAATCAGCCCCAGCATTTT. It yields the protein CASSPRDRDNQPQHF. This chain connects TRBV9 to TRBJ1-5; TRBD1 matches at 7 bases. The germline V gene has CDR1 SGDLS and CDR2 YYNGEE. CDR3 length equals 15 residues. Losses at the gene ends were 4 bases for V and 3 bases for J; bases not matched to a gene: 7.

This clone was seen a handful of times. The chain joins TRBV29-1 to TRBJ2-5; 9 bases line up with TRBD2. Per the germline V gene, CDR1 is SQVTM and CDR2 is ANQGSEA. The length of the CDR3 is 15 residues. V shed 7 bases and J 3 bases; nucleotides not matched to a gene: 12. CDR3 region: CSARLSGRSKETQYF. In DNA form, the CDR3 reads TGCAGCGCCCGACTAAGCGGGAGGAGTAAAGAGACCCAGTACTTC.